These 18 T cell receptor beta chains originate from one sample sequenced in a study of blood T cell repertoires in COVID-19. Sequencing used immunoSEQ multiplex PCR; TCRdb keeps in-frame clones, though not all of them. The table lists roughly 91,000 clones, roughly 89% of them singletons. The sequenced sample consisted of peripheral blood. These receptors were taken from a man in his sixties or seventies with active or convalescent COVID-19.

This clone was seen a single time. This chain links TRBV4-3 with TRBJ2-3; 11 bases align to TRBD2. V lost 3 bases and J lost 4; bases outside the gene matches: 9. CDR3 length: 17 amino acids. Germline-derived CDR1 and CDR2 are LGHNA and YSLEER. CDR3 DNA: TGCGCCAGCAGCCAGTACGCCGGGACTAGCGGAGCAGATACGCAGTATTTT. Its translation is CASSQYAGTSGADTQYF.

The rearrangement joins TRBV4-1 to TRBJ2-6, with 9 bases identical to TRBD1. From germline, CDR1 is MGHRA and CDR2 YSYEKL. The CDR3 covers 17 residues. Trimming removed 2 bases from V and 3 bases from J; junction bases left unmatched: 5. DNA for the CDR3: TGCGCCAGCAGCCAATCCCACAGGGGGCATGGGGCCAACGTCCTGACTTTC. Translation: CASSQSHRGHGANVLTF.

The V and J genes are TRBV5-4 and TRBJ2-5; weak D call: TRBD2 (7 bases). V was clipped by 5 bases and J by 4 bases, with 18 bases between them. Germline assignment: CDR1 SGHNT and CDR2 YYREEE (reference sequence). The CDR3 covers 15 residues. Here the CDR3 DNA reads TGTGCCAGCAGGGCCACGGGGGGCAGAGGAGAGACCCAGTACTTC. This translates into CASRATGGRGETQYF. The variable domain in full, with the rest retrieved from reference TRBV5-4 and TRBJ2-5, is ETGVTQSPTHLIKTRGQQVTLRCSSQSGHNTVSWYQQALGQGPQFIFQYYREEENGRGNFPPRFSGLQFPNYSSELNVNALELDDSALYLCASRATGGRGETQYFGPGTRLLVL.

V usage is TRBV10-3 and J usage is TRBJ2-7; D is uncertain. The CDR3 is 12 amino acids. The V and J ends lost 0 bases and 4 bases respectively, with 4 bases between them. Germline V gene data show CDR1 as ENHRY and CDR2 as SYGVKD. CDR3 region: CAISESRYEQYF. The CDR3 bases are TGTGCCATCAGTGAGTCGAGGTACGAGCAGTACTTC.

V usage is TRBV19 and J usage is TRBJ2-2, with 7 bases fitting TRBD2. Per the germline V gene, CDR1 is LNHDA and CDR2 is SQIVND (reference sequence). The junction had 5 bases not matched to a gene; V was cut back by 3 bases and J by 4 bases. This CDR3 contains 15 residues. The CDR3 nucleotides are TGTGCCAGTAGTATGAGTGGGGGGGGCACCGGGGAGCTGTTTTTT. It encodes CASSMSGGGTGELFF.

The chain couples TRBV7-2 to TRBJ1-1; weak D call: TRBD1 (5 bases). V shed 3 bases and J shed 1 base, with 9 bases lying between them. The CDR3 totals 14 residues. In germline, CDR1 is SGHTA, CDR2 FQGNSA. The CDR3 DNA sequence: TGTGCCAGCAGCTTCAGGGTTCCGAACACTGAAGCTTTCTTT. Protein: CASSFRVPNTEAFF.

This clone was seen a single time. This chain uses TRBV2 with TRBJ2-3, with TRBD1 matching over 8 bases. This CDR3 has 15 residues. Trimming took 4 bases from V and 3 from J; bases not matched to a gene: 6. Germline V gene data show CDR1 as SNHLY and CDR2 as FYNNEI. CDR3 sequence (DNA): TGTGCCAGCAGTGCGGACCAGGGGGCAACAGATACGCAGTATTTT. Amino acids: CASSADQGATDTQYF.

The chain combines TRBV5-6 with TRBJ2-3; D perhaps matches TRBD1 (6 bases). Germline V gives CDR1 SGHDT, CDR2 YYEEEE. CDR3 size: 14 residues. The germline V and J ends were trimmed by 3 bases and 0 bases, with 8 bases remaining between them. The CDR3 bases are TGTGCCAGCAGCTGGGACACAAGCACAGATACGCAGTATTTT. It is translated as CASSWDTSTDTQYF. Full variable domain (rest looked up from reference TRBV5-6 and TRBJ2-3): DAGVTQSPTHLIKTRGQQVTLRCSPKSGHDTVSWYQQALGQGPQFIFQYYEEEERQRGNFPDRFSGHQFPNYSSELNVNALLLGDSALYLCASSWDTSTDTQYFGPGTRLTVL.

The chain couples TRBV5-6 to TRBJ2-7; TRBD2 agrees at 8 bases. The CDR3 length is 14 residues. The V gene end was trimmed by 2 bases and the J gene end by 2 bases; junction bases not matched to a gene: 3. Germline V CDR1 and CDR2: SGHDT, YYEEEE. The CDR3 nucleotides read TGTGCCAGCAGCTTACGGCGGGGGGCCTACGAGCAGTACTTC. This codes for CASSLRRGAYEQYF. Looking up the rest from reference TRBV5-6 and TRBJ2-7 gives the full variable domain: DAGVTQSPTHLIKTRGQQVTLRCSPKSGHDTVSWYQQALGQGPQFIFQYYEEEERQRGNFPDRFSGHQFPNYSSELNVNALLLGDSALYLCASSLRRGAYEQYFGPGTRLTVT.

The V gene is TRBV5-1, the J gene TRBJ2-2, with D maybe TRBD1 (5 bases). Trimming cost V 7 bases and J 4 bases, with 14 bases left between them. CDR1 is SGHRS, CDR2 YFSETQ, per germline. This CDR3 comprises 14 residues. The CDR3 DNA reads TGCGCCAGCGGGGCCCAGGGTGTCACCGGGGAGCTGTTTTTT. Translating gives CASGAQGVTGELFF. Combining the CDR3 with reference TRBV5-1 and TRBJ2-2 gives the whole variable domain KAGVTQTPRYLIKTRGQQVTLSCSPISGHRSVSWYQQTPGQGLQFLFEYFSETQRNKGNFPGRFSGRQFSNSRSEMNVSTLELGDSALYLCASGAQGVTGELFFGEGSRLTVL.

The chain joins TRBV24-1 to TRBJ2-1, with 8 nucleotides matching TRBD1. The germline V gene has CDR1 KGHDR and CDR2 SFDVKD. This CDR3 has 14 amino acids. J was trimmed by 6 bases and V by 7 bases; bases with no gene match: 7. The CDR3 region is CATRETGGTNEQFF. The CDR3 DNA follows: TGTGCCACCAGAGAAACAGGGGGGACCAATGAGCAGTTCTTC.

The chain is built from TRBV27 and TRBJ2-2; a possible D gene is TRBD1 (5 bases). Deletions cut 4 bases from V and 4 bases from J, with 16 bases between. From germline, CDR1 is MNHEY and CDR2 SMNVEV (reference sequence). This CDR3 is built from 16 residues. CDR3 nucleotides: TGTGCCAGCAGTTCGTGGGGCGCTGCCAGCACCGGGGAGCTGTTTTTT. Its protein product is CASSSWGAASTGELFF.

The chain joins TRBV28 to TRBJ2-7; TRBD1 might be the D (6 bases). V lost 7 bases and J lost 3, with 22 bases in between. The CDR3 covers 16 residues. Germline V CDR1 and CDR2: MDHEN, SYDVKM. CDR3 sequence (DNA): TGTGCCAGCACCAAGTCCCGCACAGGGACCTACTACGAGCAGTACTTC. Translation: CASTKSRTGTYYEQYF.

The CDR3 DNA sequence: TGTGCCAGCAGCCAGCAAGGACAGGGGGCGCGGGGCTACACCTTC. Translated, it gives CASSQQGQGARGYTF. The V and J genes are TRBV14 and TRBJ1-2; TRBD1 matches 11 bases. V gave up 3 bases and J gave up 8 bases; unmatched junction bases: 8. The CDR3 totals 15 residues. Per the germline V gene, CDR1 is SGHDN and CDR2 is FVKESK.

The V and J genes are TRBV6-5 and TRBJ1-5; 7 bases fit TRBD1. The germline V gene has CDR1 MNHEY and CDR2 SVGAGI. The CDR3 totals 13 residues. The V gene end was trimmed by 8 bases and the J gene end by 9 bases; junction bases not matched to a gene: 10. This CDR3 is CASHQTGRGPQHF. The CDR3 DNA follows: TGTGCCAGCCACCAGACAGGGCGAGGGCCCCAGCATTTT.

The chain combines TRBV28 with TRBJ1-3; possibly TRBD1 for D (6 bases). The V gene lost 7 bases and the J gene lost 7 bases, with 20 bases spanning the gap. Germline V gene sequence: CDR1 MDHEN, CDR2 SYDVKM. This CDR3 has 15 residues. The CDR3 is CASTGPHREQNTIYF. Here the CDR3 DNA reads TGTGCCAGCACCGGCCCCCACAGGGAACAGAACACCATATATTTT.

CDR3 in DNA: TGTGCCAGCAGCTTAGCAGGCACCGGGGAGCTGTTTTTT. Translated: CASSLAGTGELFF. The genes are TRBV11-2 and TRBJ2-2, with D unresolved. The CDR3 runs 13 residues. Germline CDR1 SGHAT, CDR2 FQNNGV. V was clipped by 1 base and J by 4 bases, with 4 bases between them.

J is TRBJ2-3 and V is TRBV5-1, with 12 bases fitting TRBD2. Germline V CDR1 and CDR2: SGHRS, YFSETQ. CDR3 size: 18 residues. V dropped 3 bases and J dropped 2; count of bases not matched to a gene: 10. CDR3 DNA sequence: TGCGCCAGCAGCTCCTCTCTACTAGCGGGGGGATCCACAGATACGCAGTATTTT. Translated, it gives CASSSSLLAGGSTDTQYF.